Listed below are T cell receptor beta chains from one sample, sequenced in a study of T cell responses to AZD1222 COVID-19 vaccine. The table came from immunoSEQ multiplex PCR; TCRdb's copy has only in-frame clones and leaves some out. Counted here are 170,000 or so clones, 87% occurring once; the ten biggest clones make up about 2.8%. Sample: peripheral blood, taken on day 0 of AZD1222 vaccination. Source of these receptors: an adult in good health. CDR3s leave out the opening cysteine and the closing phenylalanine or tryptophan.

j_call,v_call,cdr3_aa
TRBJ1-2,TRBV25-1,ASSVGSSANYGYT
TRBJ1-2,TRBV6-4,ASSGGENYGYT
TRBJ2-5,TRBV5-4,ASSLLGQAQETQY
TRBJ1-2,TRBV7-2,ASSLDLVHGYT
TRBJ1-5,TRBV4-2,ASSQEGTGDQPQH
TRBJ1-2,TRBV5-5,ASSLVNYGYT
TRBJ2-5,TRBV7-9,ASSPSGRQETQY
TRBJ2-7,TRBV10-3,AISDPGLAGRNSYEQY
TRBJ2-1,TRBV6-4,ASSDSRYNEQF
TRBJ1-1,TRBV5-1,ASSKQGTNTEAF
TRBJ2-5,TRBV5-6,ASSRRATYQETQY
TRBJ1-1,TRBV7-3,ASSQTRTTEAF
TRBJ1-5,TRBV30,AWSPSYSNQPQH
TRBJ1-1,TRBV6-4,ASRTGQLNTEAF
TRBJ1-1,TRBV2,ASSRGQISEAF
TRBJ1-1,TRBV11-2,ASSPGTGVNTEAF
TRBJ1-2,TRBV30,AWSGGTVGRGYT
TRBJ1-2,TRBV30,AWDRSYNYGYT
TRBJ2-1,TRBV6-1,ASSEPQNWSDEQF
TRBJ2-1,TRBV4-2,ASSLWGGSGSNEQF
TRBJ1-1,TRBV28,ASSLRSRGQGNTEAF
TRBJ2-7,TRBV27,ASSPRTSGTSPFSYEQY
TRBJ1-2,TRBV5-1,ASSHGGQGTGYT
TRBJ2-3,TRBV28,ASSLRSAGEQY
TRBJ1-6,TRBV19,ASSPWGGQHSPLH
TRBJ2-7,TRBV5-1,ASSLEGRTYEQY
TRBJ1-5,TRBV28,ASSIGTGANQPQH
TRBJ2-5,TRBV29-1,SVSVRGETQY
TRBJ2-3,TRBV19,ASRSLGQGSTDTQY
TRBJ1-6,TRBV19,ASSIGSPGKPNSPLH
TRBJ1-1,TRBV5-1,ASSFRNAANTEAF
TRBJ1-1,TRBV20-1,SASRQGLIRDEAF
TRBJ2-7,TRBV28,ASSSVAGGTYEQY
TRBJ2-3,TRBV5-6,ASSLGPARADTQY
TRBJ2-7,TRBV5-1,ASSLAGTGIDYEQY
TRBJ1-6,TRBV5-4,ASSPTAGVSPLH
TRBJ2-5,TRBV29-1,SVVQLAGLSETQY
TRBJ1-6,TRBV10-2,ASSAQGADNSPLH
TRBJ2-2,TRBV4-1,ASSPSGATVEELF
TRBJ2-7,TRBV5-1,ASNRGTLHEQY